The TCR beta chain under discussion was sequenced for a study of blood T cell repertoires in COVID-19. Study details: Acute and convalescent COVID-19 specimens originated in the United States, Italy and Spain.

As processed by the authors: Counts of nucleated cells, estimated from reference gene primer amplification, were obtained. Assay: immunoSEQ multiplex PCR; the TCRdb copy retains only in-frame clones and omits some. V and J calls and clone size are given by that table; D and trimming were obtained from the DNA. The sample holds roughly 40,000 clones; 80% are singletons and the top ten take under 20%. This clone has a single count. This TCR came from a man between 65 and 80 years old with acute or convalescent COVID-19. The sample was peripheral blood.

This chain's CDR3 is CASSPGQGYNSPLHF. The CDR3 DNA reads as TGCGCCAGCAGCCCGGGACAGGGGTACAATTCACCCCTCCACTTT. This chain uses TRBV5-1 with TRBJ1-6; 10 nucleotides align to TRBD1. Germline CDR1 SGHRS, CDR2 YFSETQ. There are 15 residues in the CDR3. V lost 4 bases and J lost 7; bases outside the gene matches: 5.